This passage covers 6 T cell receptor beta chains from one sample sequenced in a study of regulatory T cells in long-lasting Graves disease. Stated time point: newly diagnosed GD, antithyroid drugs for less than 3 months. Extracted RNA from PBMCs served as the source of the TCR library. CDR3-region Arm-PCR and iRepertoire HTBI primers produced the TCR beta libraries. One entry per CDR3 protein results from TCRdb running MiXCR on the multiplex PCR reads. The data contain approximately 230,000 distinct CDR3 sequences, about a sixth of them singletons. This material consisted of peripheral blood mononuclear cells (PBMCs), taken at new diagnosis, from a patient treated with antithyroid drugs. The receptors stem from a female donor with Graves disease.

This clonotype occurred many times. This rearrangement joins TRBV29-1 to TRBJ1-1, with no clear D. Trimming cost V 7 bases and J 4 bases, with 16 bases left between them. The CDR3 length is 13 residues. Germline values: CDR1 SQVTM, CDR2 ANQGSEA. The CDR3: CSGLGGRVTEAFF. As DNA, the CDR3 is TGCAGCGGTCTAGGAGGACGAGTCACTGAAGCTTTCTTT.

The chain links TRBV30 to TRBJ1-1, with no clear D. Germline CDR1 GTSNPN, CDR2 SVGIG (reference sequence). This CDR3 region has 12 residues. Deletions cut 5 bases from V and 3 bases from J, with 10 bases between. CDR3: CAWLRRDTEAFF. CDR3 nucleotide sequence: TGTGCCTGGCTACGGCGGGACACTGAAGCTTTCTTT.

This clonotype has only a few counts. The genes are TRBV7-9 and TRBJ1-2; D gene unclear. CDR1 SEHNR and CDR2 FQNEAQ come from the germline V gene (reference sequence). This CDR3 is built from 13 residues. The V and J ends lost 3 bases and 7 bases respectively, with 12 bases between them. The CDR3 reads CASSFFQSPGYTF. CDR3 DNA: TGTGCCAGCAGCTTCTTTCAGAGTCCTGGCTACACCTTC.

This clonotype has ten or more counts. This sequence joins TRBV24-1 and TRBJ1-4; 7 bases map to TRBD1. The CDR3 runs 13 residues. The V and J ends lost 4 bases and 10 bases, in that order; junction bases with no gene match: 5. In germline, CDR1 is KGHDR, CDR2 SFDVKD. The CDR3 reads CATSDPAGGKLFF. CDR3 nucleotide sequence: TGTGCCACCAGTGACCCCGCAGGGGGAAAACTGTTTTTT.

This clonotype was observed at least ten times. The V and J genes are TRBV3-1 and TRBJ2-1; D not certain. Looked up from germline, CDR1 is LGHDT and CDR2 is YNNKEL (reference sequence). The CDR3 is made up of 15 amino acids. V dropped 1 base and J dropped 8 bases, with 15 bases sitting between them. The CDR3 loop reads CASSQATRSNDEQFF. CDR3 DNA: TGTGCCAGCAGCCAAGCGACCCGGAGTAACGATGAGCAGTTCTTC.

This clonotype was detected many times. V and J are TRBV9 and TRBJ2-3, with TRBD1 identical over 7 bases. This CDR3 has 16 amino acids. Germline CDR1 and CDR2: SGDLS and YYNGEE. V lost 4 bases to trimming and J lost 4 bases; unmatched junction nucleotides: 12. This CDR3 reads CASSPRETGRADTQYF. CDR3 sequence (DNA): TGTGCCAGCAGCCCTCGAGAGACAGGGAGAGCAGATACGCAGTATTTT.